One T cell receptor (beta chain) is described in this entry. Its antigen remains unidentified. TCRdb's table, derived via immunoSEQ multiplex PCR, lists solely in-frame clones and lacks some. This table holds 2 million to 2.5 million clones, over 85% found once. This sample stems from a study of shared clonotypes between healthy human individuals. Study-level information: Donors had three CD4 naive, three CD4 memory, two CD8 naive and one CD8 memory plate apiece. Study-level findings and limits: Non-shared clonotypes showed lower generation probabilities than clonotypes common to all four donors.

The CDR3 has 14 residues. Germline values: CDR1 LNHDA, CDR2 SQIVND (reference sequence). With V trimmed by 5 bases and J by 2 bases, 4 bases remained unmatched. V is TRBV19 and J is TRBJ2-7; 9 nucleotides align to TRBD2. The source material was naive CD4+ T cells from PBMCs. Subset: CD45RA+ positively selected. This sequence originates from a man in his late teens or twenties in good health. Some clones in this sample may be carry-over from other donors' samples. CDR3 region: CASSPLAGAYEQYF. For the CDR3, the DNA is TGTGCCAGTAGTCCGTTAGCGGGGGCCTACGAGCAGTACTTC.